The table lists the clone carrying this T cell receptor (beta chain) with many counts. Its antigen is not known. In TCRdb, the multiplex PCR reads were re-called with MiXCR into one record per CDR3 protein. The table includes about 230,000 distinct CDR3 sequences, 32% detected once. The CDR3 length is 14 residues. Per the germline V gene, CDR1 is MNHNS and CDR2 is SASEGT. V gave up 6 bases and J gave up 5 bases, with 16 bases separating them. The record originates from a study of breast tumors, draining lymph nodes, adjacent tissues. Samples came from axillary lymph nodes draining the breast cancer. Findings and limits, study-wide: Tumors had less TCR diversity than lymph nodes, more than nontumor tissue. That most tumor T cells come from lymph nodes remained unproven. Luminal-like breast cancer showed significantly higher tumor–nontumor repertoire similarity than basal-like. The data were judged consistent with most tumor T cells coming from lymph node and expanding in tumor.

The chain is built from TRBV6-1 and TRBJ2-5; possibly TRBD1 for D (5 bases). Sequencing input: axillary lymph node tissue. The sequence was collected from a female donor with breast cancer. Some clones in this sample may be carry-over from other donors' samples. CDR3 DNA: TGTGCCAGCAGGAAGGGGAATTCCATGGAGACCCAGTACTTC. Its protein product is CASRKGNSMETQYF.